Detailed here is one TCR beta chain. The authors' processing: Reference gene primer amplification yielded estimated nucleated cell counts. TCRdb keeps only in-frame clones here, not all; method: immunoSEQ multiplex PCR. V and J calls and clone size are copied from that table; D and trimming were computed from the DNA. The sample records over 250,000 clones, over 70% being singletons. These data originate in a study of blood T cell repertoires in COVID-19. The CDR3 is 14 residues long. Trimming shortened V by 1 base and J by 1 base, and 5 bases separated the two germline ends. Germline values: CDR1 SEHNR, CDR2 FQNEAQ (reference sequence).

Source material: peripheral blood. This rearrangement joins TRBV7-9 to TRBJ1-5; D gene uncertain. The source is a woman in her seventies with COVID-19, enrolled during active disease. For the CDR3, the DNA is TGTGCCAGCAGCTTAGTTGGCAGCAATCAGCCCCAGCATTTT. This translates into CASSLVGSNQPQHF.